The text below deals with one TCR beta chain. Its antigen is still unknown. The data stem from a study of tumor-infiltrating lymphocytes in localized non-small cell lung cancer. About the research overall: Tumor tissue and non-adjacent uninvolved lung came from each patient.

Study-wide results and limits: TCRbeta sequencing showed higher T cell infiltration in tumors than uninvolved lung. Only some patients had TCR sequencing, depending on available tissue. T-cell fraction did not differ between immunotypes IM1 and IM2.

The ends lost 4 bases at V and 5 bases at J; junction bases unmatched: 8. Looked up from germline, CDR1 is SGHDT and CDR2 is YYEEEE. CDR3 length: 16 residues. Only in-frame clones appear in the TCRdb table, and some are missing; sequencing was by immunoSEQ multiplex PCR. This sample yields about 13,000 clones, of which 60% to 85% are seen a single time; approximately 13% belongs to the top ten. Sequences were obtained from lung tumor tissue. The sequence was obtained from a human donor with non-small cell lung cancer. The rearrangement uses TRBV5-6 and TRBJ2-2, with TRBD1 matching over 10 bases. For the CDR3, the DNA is TGTGCCAGCAGCAGCGACAGGGGGCGAGTGACCGGGGAGCTGTTTTTT. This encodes CASSSDRGRVTGELFF. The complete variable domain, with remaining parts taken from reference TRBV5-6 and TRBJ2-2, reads DAGVTQSPTHLIKTRGQQVTLRCSPKSGHDTVSWYQQALGQGPQFIFQYYEEEERQRGNFPDRFSGHQFPNYSSELNVNALLLGDSALYLCASSSDRGRVTGELFFGEGSRLTVL.